This is a list of T cell receptor beta chains from one sample in a study of T cell responses to AZD1222 COVID-19 vaccine. This table comes from immunoSEQ multiplex PCR, and its TCRdb copy is limited to in-frame clones, with some not included. The data show tens of thousands of clones, approximately 88% seen once. The sequenced sample was peripheral blood, obtained on day 0 of AZD1222 vaccination. The receptors come from an adult in good health. CDR3s include the opening cysteine and the closing phenylalanine or tryptophan. A D gene is named only where the DNA matches it firmly. The size entry is marked missing in some rows and otherwise reads once, few, many or a size class.

cdr3_aa	cdr3_nt	v_call	j_call	clone_size	d_call
CSVGRGQGAGYEQYF	TGCAGCGTGGGGAGGGGACAGGGGGCAGGCTACGAGCAGTACTTC	TRBV29-1	TRBJ2-7	NA	TRBD1
CASGGQGRYDYGYTF	TGTGCCAGCGGAGGACAGGGTCGGTACGACTATGGCTACACCTTC	TRBV27	TRBJ1-2	NA	TRBD1
CASSAQPDFGGSGYEQYF	TGTGCCAGCAGTGCCCAACCCGACTTTGGGGGATCCGGGTACGAGCAGTACTTC	TRBV6-1	TRBJ2-7	NA	NA
CSAEARGANTGELFF	TGCAGCGCCGAAGCCCGGGGAGCGAACACCGGGGAGCTGTTTTTT	TRBV29-1	TRBJ2-2	NA	NA
CATSDSLAGVNEQFF	TGTGCCACCAGTGATTCTCTAGCGGGAGTCAATGAGCAGTTCTTC	TRBV24-1	TRBJ2-1	NA	TRBD2
CASRGTSGKYEQYF	TGTGCCAGCAGGGGGACTAGCGGGAAGTACGAGCAGTACTTC	TRBV3-1/TRBV3-2	TRBJ2-7	NA	TRBD2
CASSTLVGGADTQYF	TGTGCCAGTAGTACTTTAGTTGGGGGCGCAGATACGCAGTATTTT	TRBV19	TRBJ2-3	NA	NA
CASSSDQSSYNEQFF	TGCGCCAGCAGCTCTGACCAGAGCTCTTACAATGAGCAGTTCTTC	TRBV5-1	TRBJ2-1	NA	NA
CANRRSVNAGELFF	TGTGCCAACCGCCGGAGCGTGAATGCCGGGGAGCTGTTTTTT	TRBV7-2	TRBJ2-2	NA	NA
CAWSPRGVLNTGELFF	TGTGCCTGGAGTCCCCGGGGGGTGCTGAACACCGGGGAGCTGTTTTTT	TRBV30	TRBJ2-2	NA	TRBD2
CASSKTGGDEAFF	TGTGCCAGCAGTAAGACAGGGGGCGATGAAGCTTTCTTT	TRBV25-1	TRBJ1-1	NA	TRBD1
CASRTSGELFF	TGTGCCAGTAGGACTAGCGGGGAGCTGTTTTTT	TRBV19	TRBJ2-2	NA	NA
CASSSLAGGAHTQYF	TGTGCCAGCAGTTCTTTAGCGGGAGGGGCTCATACGCAGTATTTT	TRBV27	TRBJ2-3	NA	TRBD2
CASSFQAGVYNSPLHF	TGTGCCAGCAGTTTTCAGGCAGGGGTTTATAATTCACCCCTCCACTTT	TRBV28	TRBJ1-6	NA	NA
CASSQPNPTNEKLFF	TGCGCCAGCAGCCAACCAAACCCAACTAATGAAAAACTGTTTTTT	TRBV4-1	TRBJ1-4	NA	NA
CASSSAWTGELFF	TGCGCCAGCAGCTCGGCGTGGACCGGGGAGCTGTTTTTT	TRBV5-1	TRBJ2-2	NA	NA
CASSEARHLGDAGTSETQYF	TGTGCCAGCAGTGAAGCCCGACATTTGGGGGATGCCGGAACCTCAGAGACCCAGTACTTC	TRBV6-1	TRBJ2-5	NA	NA
CASGEGVGELFF	TGTGCTAGTGGAGAAGGGGTCGGGGAGCTGTTTTTT	TRBV12-5	TRBJ2-2	NA	NA
CATSRDLGGSVADTQYF	TGTGCCACCAGCAGAGATCTTGGCGGGAGCGTGGCAGATACGCAGTATTTT	TRBV15	TRBJ2-3	NA	TRBD2
CASSGQGGEKLFF	TGTGCCAGTAGTGGACAGGGTGGTGAAAAACTGTTTTTT	TRBV19	TRBJ1-4	NA	TRBD1
CASSSRTPVEGIYEQYF	TGTGCCAGCAGCTCACGGACACCGGTCGAGGGGATATACGAGCAGTACTTC	TRBV7-9	TRBJ2-7	NA	NA
CASSESSGANVLTF	TGTGCCAGCTCGGAGAGCTCTGGGGCCAACGTCCTGACTTTC	TRBV27	TRBJ2-6	NA	NA
CASSLQTGGDEKLFF	TGTGCCAGCAGCTTACAAACAGGGGGGGATGAAAAACTGTTTTTT	TRBV7-2	TRBJ1-4	NA	TRBD1
CASSSRRGVGRIYGYTF	TGTGCCAGCAGCTCACGTCGAGGTGTAGGACGGATCTATGGCTACACCTTC	TRBV7-8	TRBJ1-2	NA	NA
CASTLAGGGGEQFF	TGCGCCAGCACACTAGCGGGAGGTGGAGGTGAGCAGTTCTTC	TRBV5-1	TRBJ2-1	NA	TRBD2
CASSDGGTGYSEQYF	TGTGCCAGCAGCGATGGTGGCACAGGGTATAGCGAGCAGTACTTC	TRBV6-5	TRBJ2-7	NA	NA
CASSEGVRDSNTF	TGTGCCAGCAGCGAGGGGGTAAGGGATTCCAACACCTTC	TRBV6-5	TRBJ1-2	NA	NA
CASSLDTQYF	TGTGCCAGCTCCTTAGATACGCAGTATTTT	TRBV18	TRBJ2-3	NA	NA
CASSFLTDTGELFF	TGTGCCAGCAGTTTCCTGACTGACACCGGGGAGCTGTTTTTT	TRBV27	TRBJ2-2	NA	NA
CASSAVGLAGEVQYF	TGTGCCAGCAGCGCCGTCGGACTAGCGGGAGAAGTGCAGTACTTC	TRBV9	TRBJ2-7	NA	TRBD2
CASSLSPGDQPQHF	TGCGCCAGCAGCTTGTCTCCGGGAGATCAGCCCCAGCATTTT	TRBV5-1	TRBJ1-5	NA	NA
CSVVGQGNTEAFF	TGCAGCGTTGTTGGTCAGGGGAACACTGAAGCTTTCTTT	TRBV29-1	TRBJ1-1	NA	NA
CASRGRDSQGSPLHF	TGTGCCAGCAGAGGCCGGGACAGCCAGGGTTCACCCCTCCACTTT	TRBV2	TRBJ1-6	NA	TRBD1
CASSGPLGTGRSPLHF	TGTGCCAGCAGCGGACCTCTCGGGACAGGCCGTTCACCCCTCCACTTT	TRBV11-2	TRBJ1-6	NA	TRBD1
CSARGSAGPTF	TGCAGTGCTAGAGGGTCGGCGGGGCCCACCTTC	TRBV20-1	TRBJ1-2	NA	NA
CASSRGRGDRQPQHF	TGTGCCAGCAGCCGGGGACGGGGGGATAGGCAGCCCCAGCATTTT	TRBV7-9	TRBJ1-5	NA	NA
CASSPRDFPLGPQHF	TGTGCCAGCAGTCCCCGGGACTTCCCTTTGGGGCCCCAGCATTTT	TRBV6-5	TRBJ1-5	NA	NA
CASSKYRVNQPQHF	TGTGCCAGCAGCAAGTACAGGGTAAATCAGCCCCAGCATTTT	TRBV21-1	TRBJ1-5	NA	NA
CASSIGSANYGYTF	TGTGCCAGTAGTATAGGATCGGCTAACTATGGCTACACCTTC	TRBV19	TRBJ1-2	NA	NA
CASSWVSANTGELFF	TGCGCCAGCAGCTGGGTCTCCGCGAACACCGGGGAGCTGTTTTTT	TRBV5-1	TRBJ2-2	NA	NA
CASSGTRVLTEAFF	TGTGCCAGCAGCGGCACCAGGGTGTTAACTGAAGCTTTCTTT	TRBV27	TRBJ1-1	NA	NA
CASSAQGWEKLFF	TGTGCCAGTAGTGCGCAGGGGTGGGAAAAACTGTTTTTT	TRBV19	TRBJ1-4	NA	NA
CASSYASAVINIQYF	TGTGCCAGCAGTTATGCATCGGCCGTCATTAACATTCAGTACTTC	TRBV6-2/TRBV6-3	TRBJ2-4	NA	NA
CATAGSSRGSLTNEKLFF	TGTGCCACCGCTGGTTCAAGCAGGGGATCTTTGACTAATGAAAAACTGTTTTTT	TRBV15	TRBJ1-4	NA	NA
CASSMEVTGELFF	TGTGCCAGCAGCATGGAGGTCACCGGGGAGCTGTTTTTT	TRBV5-4	TRBJ2-2	NA	NA
CASSLGIGGEGGYGYTF	TGTGCCAGCAGCTTGGGTATCGGGGGCGAAGGAGGGTATGGCTACACCTTC	TRBV5-4	TRBJ1-2	NA	NA
CATSRGEGGVEQYF	TGTGCCACCAGCAGAGGGGAGGGTGGAGTCGAGCAGTACTTC	TRBV15	TRBJ2-7	NA	TRBD2
CASSIGLAERGQETQYF	TGTGCCAGTAGTATAGGGCTCGCAGAAAGGGGTCAAGAGACCCAGTACTTC	TRBV19	TRBJ2-5	NA	NA
CASSPSGFYEQYF	TGTGCCAGCAGCCCCTCAGGATTCTACGAGCAGTACTTC	TRBV7-2	TRBJ2-7	NA	NA
CASSMLGGKVSPLHF	TGTGCCAGTAGTATGCTGGGGGGCAAGGTTTCACCCCTCCACTTT	TRBV19	TRBJ1-6	NA	NA
CASSQGTGGYGNTIYF	TGTGCCAGCAGCCAAGGGACAGGGGGATATGGAAACACCATATATTTT	TRBV3-1/TRBV3-2	TRBJ1-3	NA	TRBD1
CASSLGSVGVAVTEAFF	TGCGCCAGCAGCTTGGGCTCTGTGGGGGTGGCAGTCACTGAAGCTTTCTTT	TRBV5-1	TRBJ1-1	NA	NA
CSVPGGPGNTIYF	TGCAGCGTCCCAGGGGGCCCTGGAAACACCATATATTTT	TRBV29-1	TRBJ1-3	once	TRBD1
CASSPGLGVNTEAFF	TGTGCCAGCAGCCCGGGGTTGGGCGTGAACACTGAAGCTTTCTTT	TRBV27	TRBJ1-1	NA	NA
CASSLVAATNEKLFF	TGTGCCAGCAGCTTAGTGGCGGCAACTAATGAAAAACTGTTTTTT	TRBV7-8	TRBJ1-4	NA	NA